The clone carrying this TCR beta chain was found a few times. Its antigen remains unknown. TCRdb used MiXCR to reprocess the RT-PCR reads, holding one entry per CDR3 protein. This repertoire shows hundreds of thousands of distinct CDR3 sequences, 13% to 15% found once; its top ten account for less than 9%. The CDR3 sequence is 13 residues long. Deletions cut 4 bases from V and 14 bases from J, with 17 bases between. CDR1 SGHTA and CDR2 FQGNSA come from the germline V gene. The data derive from a study of response to subunit inactivated influenza vaccine. Study findings and constraints: It was suggested by the authors that few new T cells are recruited by each seasonal influenza vaccination.

The TCR sequence derives from a man in his forties or fifties who received an inactivated influenza vaccine. This chain connects TRBV7-2 to TRBJ1-4; perhaps TRBD1 as D (5 bases). The source was PBMCs from blood, collected 14 to 15 days before vaccination. The CDR3 is CASSSRGGSGLFF. Here the CDR3 DNA reads TGTGCCAGCAGCTCCCGTGGGGGAAGTGGTCTGTTTTTT.